The entry below describes one T cell receptor (beta chain). Antigen unknown. The data belong to a study of cytotoxic CD8 clonotypes in ibrutinib-treated CLL. About the study: Of the patients, some eleven were relapsed/refractory, over 14 treatment-naive and fewer than 18 IGHV unmutated. General study points: Stable or contracted on treatment, public clonotypes were also uncommon.

The intended depth for sequencing was 1 in 200,000 to 1 in 1 million T cells. Only in-frame clones appear in the TCRdb table, and some are missing; sequencing was by immunoSEQ multiplex PCR. The repertoire consists of fewer than 400,000 clones, with 67% occurring once and the leading ten covering approximately 6%. After removal of 2 bases from V and 7 bases from J, the junction contained 6 bases not matched to a gene. The CDR3 is made up of 16 amino acids. Germline V lookup: CDR1 MNHEY, CDR2 SVGAGI. The receptor's source is a human donor with chronic lymphocytic leukemia. The rearrangement links TRBV6-5 to TRBJ1-6; 9 nucleotides match TRBD1. The source material was PBMCs, sampled after 36 months of ibrutinib treatment. The CDR3 region has the DNA TGTGCCAGCAGTTACGGTGGGACAGGGACAAATTCACCCCTCCACTTT. Translation gives CASSYGGTGTNSPLHF.